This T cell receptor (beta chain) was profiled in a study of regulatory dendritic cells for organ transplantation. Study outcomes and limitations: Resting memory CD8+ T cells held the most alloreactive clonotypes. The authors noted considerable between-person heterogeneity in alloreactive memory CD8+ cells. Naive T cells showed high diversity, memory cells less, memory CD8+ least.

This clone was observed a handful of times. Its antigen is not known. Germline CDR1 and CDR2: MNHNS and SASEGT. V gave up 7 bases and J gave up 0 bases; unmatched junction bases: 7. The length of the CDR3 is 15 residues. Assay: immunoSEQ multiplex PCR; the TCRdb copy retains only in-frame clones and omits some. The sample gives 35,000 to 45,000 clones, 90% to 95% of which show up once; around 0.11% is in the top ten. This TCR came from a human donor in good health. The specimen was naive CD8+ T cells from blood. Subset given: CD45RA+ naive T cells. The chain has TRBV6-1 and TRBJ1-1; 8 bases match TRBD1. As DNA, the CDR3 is TGTGCCAGCATCCCAAGACAGGGGATGAACACTGAAGCTTTCTTT. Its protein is CASIPRQGMNTEAFF.